This TCR beta chain comes out of a study of blood T cell repertoires in COVID-19. For the study at large: Spain, Italy and the United States supplied samples that represented acute and convalescent COVID-19.

Profiling relied on immunoSEQ multiplex PCR, and the TCRdb table lists in-frame clones only, not all of them. The sample has tens of thousands of clones, approximately 81% seen once. This clone was seen more than once but under ten times. The TCR was taken from a man between 65 and 79 years old with COVID-19, enrolled during active disease. The sequencing sample was made of peripheral blood.

The CDR3, as DNA: TGTGCCAGCACCAGTACAGGGGGAACTGAAGCTTTCTTT. Translated: CASTSTGGTEAFF. The chain uses TRBV11-3 and TRBJ1-1; 8 bases are shared with TRBD1. Looked up from germline, CDR1 is SGHNT and CDR2 is YENEEA. V lost 7 bases, J lost 5 bases, and 6 bases stayed unmatched. CDR3 size: 13 residues.